This T cell receptor (beta chain) came from a study of OX40 agonist ivuxolimab in advanced cancers. Study-level information: Three partial responders included one hepatocellular carcinoma patient and two cutaneous melanoma patients. Study findings and constraints: In the 0.1-3.0 mg/kg groups, partial responders showed among the lowest expansion. At 0.1 to 3.0 mg/kg and by week 6, clonal expansion occurred in CD4+ and CD8+ blood T cells.

Trimming left V 1 base short and J 4 bases short, with 11 bases between. The CDR3 is 15 amino acids. Germline lookup yields CDR1 SGHTA and CDR2 FQGNSA. This clone has just one count. What it recognizes is unknown. Cycle 7 day 1, cycle 4 day 1, and baseline were the timepoints at which blood was sampled. Some clones are missing from TCRdb's copy, which holds only in-frame ones; the method was immunoSEQ multiplex PCR. The profile covers nearly 110,000 clones, with 90% appearing a single time and 0.48% taken by the ten largest. This chain links TRBV7-2 with TRBJ1-3; the D gene is possibly TRBD1 (5 bases). The receptor comes from an adult with an advanced solid tumor such as melanoma, head and neck, liver or kidney cancer. Material: CD4+ or CD8+ T cells sorted from blood, obtained in a trial of the OX40 agonist ivuxolimab. CDR3 loop: CASSLGGVKGNTIYF. The DNA of the CDR3 is TGTGCCAGCAGCTTAGGGGGGGTGAAAGGAAACACCATATATTTT. The full variable domain, in which reference TRBV7-2 and TRBJ1-3 provide the parts outside the CDR3, is GAGVSQSPSNKVTEKGKDVELRCDPISGHTALYWYRQSLGQGLEFLIYFQGNSAPDKSGLPSDRFSAERTGGSVSTLTIQRTQQEDSAVYLCASSLGGVKGNTIYFGEGSWLTVV.